Presented here are 12 T cell receptor beta chains from one specimen sequenced in a study of T cells in localized non-small cell lung cancer. Libraries were prepared by immunoSEQ multiplex PCR; TCRdb keeps only in-frame clonotypes and omits some of them. The sample shows around 78,000 clones, 70% to 90% of them seen only once. Sequenced material: peripheral blood, taken before any cancer treatment. Source of these receptors: a female donor of 60 years or more with stage I lung adenocarcinoma.

The J gene is TRBJ2-2, the V gene TRBV7-8; TRBD2 agrees at 11 bases. The CDR3 contains 16 residues. After removal of 7 bases from V and 3 bases from J, the junction contained 7 bases not matched to a gene. Germline V gene lookup returns CDR1 SGHVS and CDR2 FQNEAQ. CDR3 DNA sequence: TGTGCCAGCACCCCCCTTAGCGGGAGGGACACCGGGGAGCTGTTTTTT. Amino acid sequence: CASTPLSGRDTGELFF.

This clone occurred once. V usage is TRBV7-3 and J usage is TRBJ2-2; D gene unclear. V dropped 0 bases and J dropped 4 bases, with 15 bases sitting between them. The germline V gene encodes CDR1 SGHTA and CDR2 FQGTGA. There are 17 residues in the CDR3. CDR3 coding DNA: TGTGCCAGCAGCTTAACGATGGCCCGTTTAACCACCGGGGAGCTGTTTTTT. The encoded protein is CASSLTMARLTTGELFF.

The chain links TRBV29-1 to TRBJ2-7, with 7 bases matching TRBD1. Looked up from germline, CDR1 is SQVTM and CDR2 is ANQGSEA. V shed 4 bases, J shed 6 bases, and the junction held 15 bases outside the gene matches. The CDR3 has 15 residues. The DNA of the CDR3 is TGCAGCGTTGGCAAGCCGACAGGGATCCGCGGCGAGCAGTACTTC. Residues: CSVGKPTGIRGEQYF.

This clone was detected only a few times. This sequence joins TRBV5-4 and TRBJ2-3; D not certain. CDR3 size: 15 residues. The V and J ends lost 1 base and 1 base respectively, with 10 bases between them. Germline loops: CDR1 SGHNT, CDR2 YYREEE (reference sequence). The CDR3 DNA is TGTGCCAGCAGCTTGACCCTAGAGGGCACAGATACGCAGTATTTT. This translates into CASSLTLEGTDTQYF.

The V and J genes are TRBV19 and TRBJ1-2, with D perhaps matching TRBD1 (6 bases). This CDR3 has 15 residues. Per the germline V gene, CDR1 is LNHDA and CDR2 is SQIVND (reference sequence). V shed 5 bases and J shed 5 bases, with 18 bases lying between them. The CDR3 DNA reads TGTGCCAGTAGTTTACCGGGACAAACGGGGTATGGCTACACCTTC. Translation gives CASSLPGQTGYGYTF.

This chain links TRBV7-3 with TRBJ2-2; 7 bases are shared with TRBD1. The trim removed 0 bases at V and 5 bases at J, leaving 3 bases unmatched. The CDR3 totals 15 residues. Germline assignment: CDR1 SGHTA and CDR2 FQGTGA. The CDR3 is CASSLTGGRTGELFF. The CDR3 DNA follows: TGTGCCAGCAGCTTAACAGGGGGCAGGACCGGGGAGCTGTTTTTT. Variable domain in full (rest from reference TRBV7-3 and TRBJ2-2): GAGVSQTPSNKVTEKGKYVELRCDPISGHTALYWYRQSLGQGPEFLIYFQGTGAADDSGLPNDRFFAVRPEGSVSTLKIQRTERGDSAVYLCASSLTGGRTGELFFGEGSRLTVL.

The chain employs TRBV19 and TRBJ1-4; D unclear. Trimming removed 7 bases at V and 5 bases at J, with 17 bases between. The germline CDR1 and CDR2 sequences are LNHDA and SQIVND (reference sequence). The CDR3 has 15 amino acids. The CDR3 region has the DNA TGTGCCAGTATGGAGCTAGGGCAGCCAAATGAAAAACTGTTTTTT. This encodes CASMELGQPNEKLFF.

V usage is TRBV15 and J usage is TRBJ1-4, with unresolved D. The V end lost 2 bases, the J end lost 5 bases, and 12 bases lay between the germline ends. The CDR3 length is 15 residues. Germline lookup yields CDR1 LNHNV and CDR2 YYDKDF (reference sequence). DNA of the CDR3: TGTGCCACCAGCAGATGGCGGACTGCCAATGAAAAACTGTTTTTT. Protein: CATSRWRTANEKLFF. The variable domain in full, with the rest retrieved from reference TRBV15 and TRBJ1-4, is DAMVIQNPRYQVTQFGKPVTLSCSQTLNHNVMYWYQQKSSQAPKLLFHYYDKDFNNEADTPDNFQSRRPNTSFCFLDIRSPGLGDTAMYLCATSRWRTANEKLFFGSGTQLSVL.

This chain's CDR3 is CASSLGGGMRYEQFF. CDR3 DNA: TGTGCCAGCAGCTTAGGAGGCGGGATGAGATATGAGCAGTTCTTC. This sequence joins TRBV7-8 and TRBJ2-1; a weak D match, TRBD2 (6 bases). The CDR3 has 15 residues. V was trimmed by 1 base and J by 8 bases, leaving 15 bases between them. Germline V gene data show CDR1 as SGHVS and CDR2 as FQNEAQ.

The rearrangement links TRBV30 to TRBJ2-4; weak D call: TRBD2 (5 bases). Trimming took 4 bases from V and 5 from J, leaving 12 bases between them. The CDR3 runs to 13 residues. Germline V gene lookup returns CDR1 GTSNPN and CDR2 SVGIG (reference sequence). The CDR3 protein is CAWKRVGENIQYF. The CDR3 bases are TGTGCCTGGAAGAGGGTCGGAGAAAACATTCAGTACTTC.

The V call is TRBV19, the J call TRBJ2-1, with a weak D call TRBD2 (5 bases). In germline, CDR1 is LNHDA, CDR2 SQIVND (reference sequence). The V end was cut by 1 base, the J end by 0 bases, with 16 bases between. This CDR3 is 18 amino acids long. This CDR3 reads CASSIGTKSGLSYNEQFF. The CDR3 DNA reads as TGTGCCAGTAGTATAGGGACGAAGAGCGGCCTCTCCTACAATGAGCAGTTCTTC.

The gene calls are TRBV6-5 and TRBJ2-3; D possibly corresponds to TRBD2 (6 bases). V was cut by 2 bases and J by 4 bases, with 16 bases left in between. This CDR3 region has 16 residues. Germline CDR1 reads MNHEY; CDR2 reads SVGAGI. CDR3 residues: CASSYLGLPGADTQYF. As DNA, the CDR3 is TGTGCCAGCAGTTACCTGGGACTCCCCGGGGCAGATACGCAGTATTTT.